Below are 28 T cell receptor beta chains sequenced from a single sample in a study of blood T cell repertoires in COVID-19. Generated by immunoSEQ multiplex PCR, the TCRdb table keeps only in-frame clones and is missing some. The data contain about 300,000 clones, about nine tenths of them seen just once; the ten biggest clones take up about 1.6%. Sequencing used peripheral blood. These receptors originate from a middle-aged woman who had recovered from COVID-19.

This clone has only one observation. The chain combines TRBV18 with TRBJ1-2; 11 bases map to TRBD1. The CDR3 totals 15 residues. Unmatched junction bases numbered 2, after V lost 3 bases and J lost 2 bases. Germline-derived CDR1 and CDR2 are KGHSH and LQKENI. The CDR3 DNA reads TGTGCCAGCTCACCTCGGACAGGGGGCAACTATGGCTACACCTTC. Its protein is CASSPRTGGNYGYTF.

This clone was observed a single time. The V and J genes are TRBV27 and TRBJ2-1; 7 bases are shared with TRBD1. Germline V CDR1 and CDR2: MNHEY, SMNVEV (reference sequence). Unmatched junction bases numbered 9, after V lost 0 bases and J lost 7 bases. CDR3 size: 16 residues. In nucleotides, the CDR3 is TGTGCCAGCAGTTTATCTAACAGGGGAAGGGTAAATGAGCAGTTCTTC. It yields the protein CASSLSNRGRVNEQFF.

The chain employs TRBV19 and TRBJ1-1; 10 bases match TRBD1. Germline CDR1 is LNHDA and CDR2 is SQIVND (reference sequence). V lost 9 bases, J lost 3 bases, and 28 bases stayed unmatched. The CDR3 contains 21 residues. The CDR3 region is CASGTPGQGNDREGPDTEAFF. The CDR3 nucleotides are TGTGCCAGCGGGACGCCGGGACAGGGGAATGATAGGGAAGGGCCGGACACTGAAGCTTTCTTT. The complete variable domain, with remaining parts taken from reference TRBV19 and TRBJ1-1, reads DGGITQSPKYLFRKEGQNVTLSCEQNLNHDAMYWYRQDPGQGLRLIYYSQIVNDFQKGDIAEGYSVSREKKESFPLTVTSAQKNPTAFYLCASGTPGQGNDREGPDTEAFFGQGTRLTVV.

The chain is built from TRBV29-1 and TRBJ1-2; unclear D gene. The CDR3 extends over 14 amino acids. Trimming removed 0 bases from V and 4 bases from J, with 12 bases in between. The germline V gene has CDR1 SQVTM and CDR2 ANQGSEA. The DNA of the CDR3 is TGCAGCGTTGAAGATTCATCCGGCGGCTATGGCTACACCTTC. This sequence encodes CSVEDSSGGYGYTF.

The CDR3 protein is CASRAHRGSGYTF. The CDR3 bases are TGTGCCAGCAGAGCCCATCGGGGGTCAGGCTACACCTTC. The gene calls are TRBV6-5 and TRBJ1-2; D is perhaps TRBD1 (5 bases). V lost 6 bases, J lost 8 bases, and 16 bases lay in between. This CDR3 has 13 residues. Germline CDR1 reads MNHEY; CDR2 reads SVGAGI.

This clone was counted between two and nine times. V usage is TRBV27 and J usage is TRBJ2-7; D is possibly TRBD1 (6 bases). CDR3 length equals 15 residues. Germline CDR1 MNHEY, CDR2 SMNVEV (reference sequence). With 0 bases removed from V and 2 bases from J, the gap between germline ends came to 11 bases. CDR3 DNA: TGTGCCAGCAGTTTATCGGGACAATACGCCTACGAGCAGTACTTC. Translated, it gives CASSLSGQYAYEQYF.

The gene calls are TRBV7-9 and TRBJ1-5; D possibly corresponds to TRBD1 (6 bases). The germline V and J ends were trimmed by 4 bases and 5 bases, with 9 bases remaining between them. This CDR3 contains 13 residues. Germline V CDR1 and CDR2: SEHNR, FQNEAQ (reference sequence). This CDR3 reads CASSSKGDQPQHF. In nucleotides, the CDR3 is TGTGCCAGCAGCTCCAAGGGGGATCAGCCCCAGCATTTT.

The J gene is TRBJ1-1, the V gene TRBV2; D perhaps matches TRBD1 (5 bases). This CDR3 is built from 14 residues. V lost 3 bases and J lost 1, with 9 bases in between. Germline CDR1 reads SNHLY; CDR2 reads FYNNEI. CDR3 DNA: TGTGCCAGCAGTGACAGGACACCGAACACTGAAGCTTTCTTT. This translates into CASSDRTPNTEAFF.

J is TRBJ1-4 and V is TRBV5-1; no definite D call. CDR3 length equals 14 residues. Germline CDR1 and CDR2: SGHRS and YFSETQ. V was clipped by 5 bases and J by 4 bases, with 12 bases between them. This chain's CDR3 is CASRIREDNEKLFF. The DNA for the CDR3 is TGCGCCAGCAGAATCCGGGAAGATAATGAAAAACTGTTTTTT.

This chain uses TRBV5-1 with TRBJ2-2; tentative D call: TRBD1 (6 bases). Trimming took 2 bases from V and 4 from J, leaving 9 bases between them. The CDR3 loop spans 14 amino acids. Germline CDR1 reads SGHRS; CDR2 reads YFSETQ. The CDR3 DNA is TGCGCCAGCAGCTTACAGGGCCTCACCGGGGAGCTGTTTTTT. It yields the protein CASSLQGLTGELFF.

The chain carries TRBV5-1 and TRBJ1-2, with 8 nucleotides matching TRBD1. V was clipped by 3 bases and J by 8 bases; unmatched bases: 12. The CDR3 runs 15 residues. The germline CDR1 and CDR2 sequences are SGHRS and YFSETQ. CDR3 in DNA: TGCGCCAGCAGCTCCATCTCTCAGGGGGCTGGCGGCTACACCTTC. This gives the protein CASSSISQGAGGYTF.

The rearrangement joins TRBV3-1 (or the pseudogene TRBV3-2) to TRBJ1-1; D is ambiguous. Per germline, CDR1 LGHDT and CDR2 YNNKEL (reference sequence). The CDR3 totals 16 residues. V shed 1 base and J shed 0 bases, with 12 bases lying between them. The CDR3 sequence: CASSQAAGLMNTEAFF. The CDR3 nucleotides are TGTGCCAGCAGCCAAGCAGCAGGTCTCATGAACACTGAAGCTTTCTTT.

This rearrangement joins TRBV5-1 to TRBJ1-1, with D hard to call. This CDR3 has 17 residues. V was pared by 4 bases and J by 0 bases, with 19 bases between. CDR1 is SGHRS, CDR2 YFSETQ, per germline. CDR3 DNA sequence: TGCGCCAGCAGCCTATTGTTCGGGGTTGGAATGAACACTGAAGCTTTCTTT. Translating it yields CASSLLFGVGMNTEAFF.

V gene TRBV7-3 combines with J gene TRBJ2-5, with D possibly matching TRBD2 (6 bases). Germline V CDR1 and CDR2: SGHTA, FQGTGA. The germline V and J ends were trimmed by 3 bases and 5 bases, with 10 bases remaining between them. The CDR3 is 13 residues long. The CDR3 region is CASSLTSRETQYF. In DNA form, the CDR3 reads TGTGCCAGCAGCTTGACTAGTCGGGAGACCCAGTACTTC.

The rearrangement uses TRBV2 and TRBJ2-7, with 7 bases matching TRBD2. The V segment lost 8 bases and the J segment 2 bases; nucleotides outside the gene matches: 6. This CDR3 region has 13 residues. CDR1 and CDR2 from the germline V gene are SNHLY and FYNNEI. In DNA, the CDR3 is TGTGCCAGCGGTTGGGAGGGAACCTACGAGCAGTACTTC. It codes for CASGWEGTYEQYF.

This clone was seen a handful of times. The chain combines TRBV11-3 with TRBJ2-1; 7 bases line up with TRBD2. This CDR3 contains 14 residues. V dropped 0 bases and J dropped 5; count of bases not matched to a gene: 1. From germline, CDR1 is SGHNT and CDR2 YENEEA. The CDR3 sequence is CASSLDRGDNEQFF. CDR3 in DNA: TGTGCCAGCAGCTTAGATCGGGGGGACAATGAGCAGTTCTTC.

The rearrangement uses TRBV9 and TRBJ2-1; D not certain. Trimming pared 1 base from V and 0 bases from J, leaving 11 bases between. The CDR3 runs 16 residues. Germline values: CDR1 SGDLS, CDR2 YYNGEE. CDR3 DNA: TGTGCCAGCAGCGTAAGAGGTACAAGCTCCTACAATGAGCAGTTCTTC. Protein product: CASSVRGTSSYNEQFF.

The chain links TRBV6-5 to TRBJ1-2; a possible D gene is TRBD1 (5 bases). Germline assignment: CDR1 MNHEY and CDR2 SVGAGI. Trimming took off 0 bases at V and 2 bases at J, with 10 bases between the two ends. The CDR3 spans 15 residues. The CDR3 sequence is CASSYSATVNYGYTF. The CDR3 DNA follows: TGTGCCAGCAGTTACTCCGCGACAGTCAACTATGGCTACACCTTC.

The chain recombines TRBV19 with TRBJ1-4; possibly TRBD1 for D (5 bases). This CDR3 region has 15 residues. V shed 6 bases and J shed 5 bases, with 16 bases lying between them. The germline gives CDR1 LNHDA, CDR2 SQIVND (reference sequence). The CDR3 DNA follows: TGTGCCAGTAGAAAGGAAACTTGGGGCAATGAAAAACTGTTTTTT. Protein product: CASRKETWGNEKLFF.

The genes are TRBV7-2 and TRBJ2-7, with 8 bases matching TRBD2. V was pared by 7 bases and J by 5 bases, with 10 bases of the junction left unmatched. CDR3 size: 14 residues. Germline lookup yields CDR1 SGHTA and CDR2 FQGNSA. The CDR3 DNA follows: TGTGCCAGCATCCCTAGCGGGCCGGGGGACGAGCAGTACTTC. It encodes CASIPSGPGDEQYF.

For this clone: The junction shows a germline mismatch at one end, possibly a read error. The chain couples TRBV27 to TRBJ1-2, with D maybe TRBD1 (5 bases). The CDR3 is 14 residues long. Germline V gene sequence: CDR1 MNHEY, CDR2 SMNVEV (reference sequence). DNA of the CDR3: TGTGCCAGCAGCTTATTTGGAGGGACTGGTGGCTACACCTTC. Translation: CASSLFGGTGGYTF.

The V call is TRBV25-1, the J call TRBJ1-2; D is undetermined. The germline V and J ends were trimmed by 1 base and 4 bases, with 10 bases remaining between them. Germline V gene sequence: CDR1 MGHDK, CDR2 SYGVNS. The CDR3 totals 14 residues. The CDR3 loop is CASSEFGEAYGYTF. The CDR3 nucleotides are TGTGCCAGCAGTGAATTTGGGGAGGCCTATGGCTACACCTTC.

Concerning this clone: Its ends do not fully match the called genes, so a read error is possible. The J gene is TRBJ1-2, the V gene TRBV5-1, with 7 bases matching TRBD1. Germline V gene sequence: CDR1 SGHRS, CDR2 YFSETQ. This CDR3 spans 14 amino acids. Written as DNA, the CDR3 is TGCGCCAGCAACTTGGGACAGTTTAACTATGGCTACACCTTC. As protein: CASNLGQFNYGYTF.

This clone was seen a handful of times. The chain has TRBV5-8 and TRBJ2-2; 12 nucleotides agree with TRBD2. The CDR3 has 17 residues. Germline-derived CDR1 and CDR2 are SGHTS and YDEGEE. V trimming: 3 bases; J trimming: 2 bases; junction bases outside the gene matches: 5. The DNA of the CDR3 is TGTGCCAGCAGCTGGACTAGCGGGGACTCTAACACCGGGGAGCTGTTTTTT. Residues: CASSWTSGDSNTGELFF.

The V call is TRBV11-2, the J call TRBJ2-5; 8 bases are a match to TRBD1. The CDR3 has 16 amino acids. CDR1 is SGHAT and CDR2 is FQNNGV in the germline V gene. V lost 5 bases and J lost 5; bases outside the gene matches: 13. CDR3 sequence reads: CASSPRSRGRGETQYF. CDR3 bases: TGTGCCAGCAGCCCCCGGAGCAGGGGGCGTGGGGAGACCCAGTACTTC.

This sequence joins TRBV30 and TRBJ1-4; TRBD1 matches at 8 bases. This CDR3 comprises 13 residues. The germline V gene has CDR1 GTSNPN and CDR2 SVGIG (reference sequence). V trimming: 7 bases; J trimming: 8 bases; junction bases outside the gene matches: 9. The chain's CDR3 is CAFDPTGVEKLFF. The CDR3 DNA is TGTGCCTTTGATCCGACAGGGGTGGAAAAACTGTTTTTT.

The sample holds one count of this clone. The chain employs TRBV14 and TRBJ2-1; TRBD2 matches at 7 bases. V was pared by 5 bases and J by 2 bases, with 6 bases of the junction left unmatched. CDR3 length equals 15 residues. Germline V CDR1 and CDR2: SGHDN, FVKESK. This CDR3 reads CASSYLGGTYNEQFF. As DNA, the CDR3 is TGTGCCAGCAGCTACCTGGGGGGGACCTACAATGAGCAGTTCTTC.

CDR3 sequence (DNA): TGTGCCAGCAGTGCCGGGAATTCTGGGGCCAACGTCCTGACTTTC. This gives the protein CASSAGNSGANVLTF. V gene TRBV5-8 combines with J gene TRBJ2-6, with D perhaps TRBD2 (5 bases). V lost 5 bases and J lost 1, with 10 bases in between. Looked up from germline, CDR1 is SGHTS and CDR2 is YDEGEE. The CDR3 is 15 residues long.